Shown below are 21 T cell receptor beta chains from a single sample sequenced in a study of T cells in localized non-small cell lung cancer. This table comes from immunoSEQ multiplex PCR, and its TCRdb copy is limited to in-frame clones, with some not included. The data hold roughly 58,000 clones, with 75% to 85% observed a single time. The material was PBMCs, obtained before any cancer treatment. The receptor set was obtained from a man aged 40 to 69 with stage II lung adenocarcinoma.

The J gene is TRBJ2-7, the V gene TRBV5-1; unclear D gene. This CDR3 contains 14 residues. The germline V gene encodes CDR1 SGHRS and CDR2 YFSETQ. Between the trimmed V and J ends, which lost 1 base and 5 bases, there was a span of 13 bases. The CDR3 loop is CASSLMTAGDEQYF. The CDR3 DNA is TGCGCCAGCAGCTTGATGACCGCAGGTGACGAGCAGTACTTC. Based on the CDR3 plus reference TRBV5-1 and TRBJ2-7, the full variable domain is KAGVTQTPRYLIKTRGQQVTLSCSPISGHRSVSWYQQTPGQGLQFLFEYFSETQRNKGNFPGRFSGRQFSNSRSEMNVSTLELGDSALYLCASSLMTAGDEQYFGPGTRLTVT.

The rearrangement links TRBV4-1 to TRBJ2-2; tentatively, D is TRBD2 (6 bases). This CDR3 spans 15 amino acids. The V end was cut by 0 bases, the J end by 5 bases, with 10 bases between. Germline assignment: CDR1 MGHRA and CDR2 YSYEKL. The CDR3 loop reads CASSQDPSVTGELFF. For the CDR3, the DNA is TGCGCCAGCAGCCAAGATCCTAGCGTAACCGGGGAGCTGTTTTTT.

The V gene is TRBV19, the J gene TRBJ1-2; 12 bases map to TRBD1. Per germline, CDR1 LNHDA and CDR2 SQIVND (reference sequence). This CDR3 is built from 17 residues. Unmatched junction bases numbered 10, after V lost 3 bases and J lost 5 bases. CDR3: CASSISGTGGRRYGYTF. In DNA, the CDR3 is TGTGCCAGTAGTATTAGCGGGACAGGGGGCCGTCGGTATGGCTACACCTTC. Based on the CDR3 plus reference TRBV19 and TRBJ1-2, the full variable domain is DGGITQSPKYLFRKEGQNVTLSCEQNLNHDAMYWYRQDPGQGLRLIYYSQIVNDFQKGDIAEGYSVSREKKESFPLTVTSAQKNPTAFYLCASSISGTGGRRYGYTFGSGTRLTVV.

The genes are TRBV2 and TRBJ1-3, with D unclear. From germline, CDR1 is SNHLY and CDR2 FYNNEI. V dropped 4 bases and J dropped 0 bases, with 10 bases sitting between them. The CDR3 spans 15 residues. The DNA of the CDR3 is TGTGCCAGCAGTGTTAAAGGCCACTCTGGAAACACCATATATTTT. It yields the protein CASSVKGHSGNTIYF.

CDR3: CASSTGGVGNTEAFF. The CDR3 nucleotides are TGTGCCAGCAGCACAGGGGGGGTCGGGAACACTGAAGCTTTCTTT. J is TRBJ1-1 and V is TRBV9; 8 bases align to TRBD1. The germline CDR1 and CDR2 sequences are SGDLS and YYNGEE. The CDR3 length is 15 residues. Losses at the gene ends were 4 bases for V and 1 base for J; bases not matched to a gene: 6. Looking up the rest from reference TRBV9 and TRBJ1-1 gives the full variable domain: DSGVTQTPKHLITATGQRVTLRCSPRSGDLSVYWYQQSLDQGLQFLIQYYNGEERAKGNILERFSAQQFPDLHSELNLSSLELGDSALYFCASSTGGVGNTEAFFGQGTRLTVV.

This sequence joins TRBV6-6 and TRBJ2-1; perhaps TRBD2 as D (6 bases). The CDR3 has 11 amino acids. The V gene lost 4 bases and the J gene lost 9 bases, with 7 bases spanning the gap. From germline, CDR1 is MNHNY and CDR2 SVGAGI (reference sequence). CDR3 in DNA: TGTGCCAGCAGTTGGGAGGTTGAGCAGTTCTTC. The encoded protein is CASSWEVEQFF.

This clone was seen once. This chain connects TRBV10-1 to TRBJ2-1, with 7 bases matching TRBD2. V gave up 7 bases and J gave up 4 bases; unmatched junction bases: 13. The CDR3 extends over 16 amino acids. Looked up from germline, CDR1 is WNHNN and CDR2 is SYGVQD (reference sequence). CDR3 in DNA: TGCGCCAGCACCCCCCCGGGGGGACTGGGGTACAATGAGCAGTTCTTC. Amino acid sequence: CASTPPGGLGYNEQFF.

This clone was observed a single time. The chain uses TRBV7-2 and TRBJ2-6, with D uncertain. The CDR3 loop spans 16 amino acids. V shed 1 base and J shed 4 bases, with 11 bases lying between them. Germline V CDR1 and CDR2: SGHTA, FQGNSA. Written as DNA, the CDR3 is TGTGCCAGCAGCTTAGATCTAGTACCCGGGGCCAACGTCCTGACTTTC. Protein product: CASSLDLVPGANVLTF.

The CDR3 DNA is TGTGCCAGCAGCTCCTCCAGTGGCGGGAGCAATGAGCAGTTCTTC. Its translation is CASSSSSGGSNEQFF. The chain uses TRBV7-3 and TRBJ2-1; 7 positions agree with TRBD2. Looked up from germline, CDR1 is SGHTA and CDR2 is FQGTGA. With V trimmed by 4 bases and J by 6 bases, 9 bases remained unmatched. The CDR3 consists of 15 residues.

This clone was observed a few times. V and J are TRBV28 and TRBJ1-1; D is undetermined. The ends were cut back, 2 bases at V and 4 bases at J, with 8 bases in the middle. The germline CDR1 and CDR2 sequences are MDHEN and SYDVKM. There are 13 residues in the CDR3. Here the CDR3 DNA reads TGTGCCAGCAGTTTAGTGCCGAGCACTGAAGCTTTCTTT. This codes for CASSLVPSTEAFF.

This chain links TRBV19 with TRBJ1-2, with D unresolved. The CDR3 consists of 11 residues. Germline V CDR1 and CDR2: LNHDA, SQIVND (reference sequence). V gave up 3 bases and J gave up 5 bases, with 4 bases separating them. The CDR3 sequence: CASSMGYGYTF. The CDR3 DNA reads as TGTGCCAGTAGTATGGGGTATGGCTACACCTTC.

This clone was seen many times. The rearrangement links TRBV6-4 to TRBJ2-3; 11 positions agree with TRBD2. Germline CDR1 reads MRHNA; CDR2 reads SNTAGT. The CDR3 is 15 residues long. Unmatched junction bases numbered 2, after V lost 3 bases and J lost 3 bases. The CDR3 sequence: CASSEIAGGTDTQYF. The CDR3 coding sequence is TGTGCCAGCAGTGAAATAGCGGGAGGGACAGATACGCAGTATTTT.

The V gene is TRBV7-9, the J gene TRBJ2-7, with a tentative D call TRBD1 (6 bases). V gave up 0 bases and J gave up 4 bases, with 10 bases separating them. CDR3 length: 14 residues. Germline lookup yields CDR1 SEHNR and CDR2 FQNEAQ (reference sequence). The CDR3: CASSLAGGRYEQYF. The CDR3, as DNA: TGTGCCAGCAGCTTAGCTGGGGGCCGGTACGAGCAGTACTTC.

The CDR3 DNA reads TGTGCCAGCGGACTAGCGAGGGTGAACACCGGGGAGCTGTTTTTT. Translation: CASGLARVNTGELFF. The chain carries TRBV11-2 and TRBJ2-2; 9 bases align to TRBD2. Losses at the gene ends were 8 bases for V and 1 base for J; bases not matched to a gene: 5. This CDR3 has 15 amino acids. Germline assignment: CDR1 SGHAT and CDR2 FQNNGV.

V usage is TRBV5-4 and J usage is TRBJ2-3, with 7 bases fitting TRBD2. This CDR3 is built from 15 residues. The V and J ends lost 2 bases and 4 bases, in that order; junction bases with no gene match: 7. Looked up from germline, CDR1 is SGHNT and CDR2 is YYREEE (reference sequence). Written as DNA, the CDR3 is TGTGCCAGCAGCTTCCCGGCGCTAGCGGCAGATACGCAGTATTTT. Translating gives CASSFPALAADTQYF.

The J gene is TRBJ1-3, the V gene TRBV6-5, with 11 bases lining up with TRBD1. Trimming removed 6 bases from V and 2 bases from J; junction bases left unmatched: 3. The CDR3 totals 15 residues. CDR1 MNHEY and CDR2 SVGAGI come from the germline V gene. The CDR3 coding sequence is TGTGCCAGCAGGGACAGGGGGCCGGCTGGAAACACCATATATTTT. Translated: CASRDRGPAGNTIYF.

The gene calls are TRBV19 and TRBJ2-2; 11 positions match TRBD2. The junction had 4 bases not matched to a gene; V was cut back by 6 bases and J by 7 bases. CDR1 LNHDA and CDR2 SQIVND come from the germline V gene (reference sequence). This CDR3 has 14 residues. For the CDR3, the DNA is TGTGCCAGTAGGGATAGCGGGAGGGTCGGGGAGCTGTTTTTT. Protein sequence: CASRDSGRVGELFF.

The CDR3 DNA sequence: TGTGCCAGCAGCCTGGACAGTTACACCGGGGAGCTGTTTTTT. Translating it yields CASSLDSYTGELFF. The rearrangement links TRBV7-9 to TRBJ2-2, with a tentative D call TRBD1 (6 bases). Trimming took 5 bases from V and 3 from J, leaving 10 bases between them. Germline lookup yields CDR1 SEHNR and CDR2 FQNEAQ (reference sequence). CDR3 length equals 14 residues.

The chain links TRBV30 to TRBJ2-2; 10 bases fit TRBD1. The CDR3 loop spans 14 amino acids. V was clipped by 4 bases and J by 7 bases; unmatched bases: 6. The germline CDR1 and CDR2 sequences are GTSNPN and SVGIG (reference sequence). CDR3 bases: TGTGCCTGGAAACCGGGACAGGGGAACGGGGAGCTGTTTTTT. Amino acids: CAWKPGQGNGELFF.

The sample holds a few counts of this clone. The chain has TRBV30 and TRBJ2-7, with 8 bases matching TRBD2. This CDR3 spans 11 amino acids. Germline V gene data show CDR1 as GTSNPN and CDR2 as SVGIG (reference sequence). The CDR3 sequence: CGVSRGGEQYF. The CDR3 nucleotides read TGTGGGGTATCCCGGGGGGGTGAGCAGTACTTC.

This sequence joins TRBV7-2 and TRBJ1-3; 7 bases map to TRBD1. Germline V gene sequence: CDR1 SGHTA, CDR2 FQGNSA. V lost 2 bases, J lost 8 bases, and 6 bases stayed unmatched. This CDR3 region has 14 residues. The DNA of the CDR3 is TGTGCCAGCAGCTTATATAACAGGGGAGACACCATATATTTT. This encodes CASSLYNRGDTIYF.